The 25 T cell receptor beta chains below come from one sample, sequenced in a study of metastatic and nonmetastatic thyroid tumors (dated by TCRdb to 2019 to 2021). Before undergoing thyroid surgery, none of the patients had been given any kind of treatment. Libraries were built with PCR. The instrument given in TCRdb is Illumina HiSeq 4000. TCRdb passed the public sequencing reads through fastp at Q25 and MiXCR, retaining productive beta sequences. This sample has some 14,000 clones in its table, and more than 20% of those were observed once. More than 7% of the sample belongs to the ten largest clones. The sequenced sample consisted of blood. These receptors were taken from a female donor with papillary thyroid cancer or a benign thyroid nodule (not recorded which). Some clones in this sample may be carry-over from other donors' samples.

The chain recombines TRBV18 with TRBJ2-2; D gene ambiguous. Germline lookup yields CDR1 KGHSH and CDR2 LQKENI. The length of the CDR3 is 15 residues. The V end was cut by 3 bases, the J end by 0 bases, with 8 bases between. The DNA of the CDR3 is TGTGCCAGCTCACCTAGCCCAACGAACACCGGGGAGCTGTTTTTT. This encodes CASSPSPTNTGELFF.

This clone was seen ten or more times. A much larger clone lies one base from this, so it may be a read error. The sample contains more than one DNA sequence encoding this CDR3. V gene TRBV11-2 combines with J gene TRBJ2-2, with D possibly being TRBD1 or TRBD2 (6 bases each). The CDR3 length is 14 residues. The germline V gene has CDR1 SGHAT and CDR2 FQNNGV. The CDR3 nucleotides are TGTGCCAGCAGGAGGTCAGGGGAGGCCGGGAAGCTGTTTTTT. Protein: CASRRSGEAGKLFF.

This clone has a count of ten or more. The chain uses TRBV4-2 and TRBJ2-3, with 11 bases fitting TRBD1. The germline V gene has CDR1 LGHNA and CDR2 YNFKEQ. V gave up 2 bases and J gave up 4 bases; unmatched junction bases: 5. This CDR3 region has 16 residues. CDR3 bases: TGTGCCAGCAGCCAACCCCGGACAGGGGGCGCAGATACGCAGTATTTT. Protein product: CASSQPRTGGADTQYF.

This clone has ten or more counts. The chain carries TRBV6-5 and TRBJ2-4; 7 bases map to TRBD1. Germline V lookup: CDR1 MNHEY, CDR2 SVGAGI. The CDR3 consists of 13 residues. Losses at the gene ends were 2 bases for V and 8 bases for J; bases not matched to a gene: 3. The CDR3 DNA reads TGTGCCAGCAGTTACGACAGGGACGACATTCAGTACTTC. Translating it yields CASSYDRDDIQYF.

This sequence joins TRBV7-9 and TRBJ2-7; weak D call: TRBD2 (5 bases). V was trimmed by 5 bases and J by 4 bases, leaving 15 bases between them. Germline loops: CDR1 SEHNR, CDR2 FQNEAQ (reference sequence). CDR3 length: 14 amino acids. CDR3 nucleotide sequence: TGTGCCAGCAGCCCCGGCCGAGGGTCTTACGAGCAGTACTTC. Translation gives CASSPGRGSYEQYF.

This chain uses TRBV6-1 with TRBJ1-1; D call uncertain. This CDR3 comprises 14 residues. The V end lost 8 bases, the J end lost 4 bases, and 17 bases lay between the germline ends. CDR1 and CDR2 (germline): MNHNS, SASEGT. DNA of the CDR3: TGTGCCAGCTCGGGCGTCACATTCGGCACTGAAGCTTTCTTT. It is translated as CASSGVTFGTEAFF.

In its sample, this clone was seen many times. The chain joins TRBV7-9 to TRBJ1-2; 7 bases agree with TRBD1. Germline V gives CDR1 SEHNR, CDR2 FQNEAQ (reference sequence). The V and J ends lost 5 bases and 5 bases, in that order; junction bases with no gene match: 2. This CDR3 region has 12 residues. The DNA of the CDR3 is TGTGCCAGCAGCCCAGGGGGGTATGGCTACACCTTC. This translates into CASSPGGYGYTF.

In its sample, this clone is medium-sized. The J gene is TRBJ2-7, the V gene TRBV6-1; D uncertain. The V end was cut by 5 bases, the J end by 2 bases, with 13 bases between. Germline V CDR1 and CDR2: MNHNS, SASEGT. CDR3 length equals 14 residues. Here the CDR3 reads CASSWLPGAYEQYF. Written as DNA, the CDR3 is TGTGCCAGCAGTTGGCTCCCAGGCGCCTACGAGCAGTACTTC.

This clone has only one observation. CDR3 DNA sequence: TGCGCCAGCAGCTCAGACAGGGGGAGCTACGAGCAGTACTTC. Amino acids: CASSSDRGSYEQYF. The chain combines TRBV5-1 with TRBJ2-7, with TRBD1 identical over 9 bases. Germline trimming cut 3 bases from V and 3 bases from J; bases unmatched to any gene: 4. In germline, CDR1 is SGHRS, CDR2 YFSETQ. The CDR3 consists of 14 residues. Supplemented by reference TRBV5-1 and TRBJ2-7, the full variable domain reads KAGVTQTPRYLIKTRGQQVTLSCSPISGHRSVSWYQQTPGQGLQFLFEYFSETQRNKGNFPGRFSGRQFSNSRSEMNVSTLELGDSALYLCASSSDRGSYEQYFGPGTRLTVT.

This clone was detected many times. The chain combines TRBV20-1 with TRBJ2-3; D remains ambiguous. V shed 3 bases and J shed 0 bases, with 7 bases lying between them. Looked up from germline, CDR1 is DFQATT and CDR2 is SNEGSKA (reference sequence). CDR3 length: 13 residues. CDR3 nucleotides: TGCAGTGCTAGCGGGCAGAGCACAGATACGCAGTATTTT. It is translated as CSASGQSTDTQYF.

The gene calls are TRBV9 and TRBJ1-5; unclear D gene. The CDR3 contains 13 residues. Germline-derived CDR1 and CDR2 are SGDLS and YYNGEE. Deletions cut 4 bases from V and 3 bases from J, with 8 bases between. The CDR3 is CASSRGNNQPQHF. The CDR3 DNA sequence: TGTGCCAGCAGCCGCGGTAACAATCAGCCCCAGCATTTT.

V is TRBV11-1 and J is TRBJ1-1, with 7 bases matching TRBD1. J was trimmed by 6 bases and V by 6 bases; bases with no gene match: 16. CDR3 length equals 16 residues. Per germline, CDR1 SGHAT and CDR2 FQDESV (reference sequence). In DNA form, the CDR3 reads TGTGCCAGCAGTTCCGACAGGGCAACCCGACGTGCTGAAGCTTTCTTT. Translated: CASSSDRATRRAEAFF.

This clone is labeled as medium-sized. The chain couples TRBV6-5 to TRBJ1-2; 7 nucleotides match TRBD1. CDR1 is MNHEY and CDR2 is SVGAGI in the germline V gene. Trimming at V came to 0 bases and at J to 4 bases, leaving 8 bases not matched to a gene. CDR3 size: 16 residues. DNA for the CDR3: TGTGCCAGCAGTTACTCAGGGCCGGCAGGGGGCTATGGCTACACCTTC. Its protein is CASSYSGPAGGYGYTF.

At least ten counts were recorded for this clone. The chain joins TRBV3-1 to TRBJ1-4; D might be TRBD1 (6 bases). Germline V gene lookup returns CDR1 LGHDT and CDR2 YNNKEL (reference sequence). Trimming left V 2 bases short and J 5 bases short, with 12 bases between. The CDR3 is 15 residues long. The CDR3, as DNA: TGTGCCAGCAGCCAAACGGGGGGGCGGAATGAAAAACTGTTTTTT. Protein sequence: CASSQTGGRNEKLFF.

At least ten counts were recorded for this clone. The chain has TRBV15 and TRBJ2-1; 11 bases line up with TRBD2. The CDR3 loop spans 16 amino acids. V lost 5 bases and J lost 5; bases outside the gene matches: 8. Germline-derived CDR1 and CDR2 are LNHNV and YYDKDF (reference sequence). CDR3 amino acids: CATSPRTSGFHNEQFF. CDR3 DNA: TGTGCCACCAGCCCGCGGACTAGCGGGTTCCACAATGAGCAGTTCTTC. Filled out from reference TRBV15 and TRBJ2-1, the complete variable domain reads DAMVIQNPRYQVTQFGKPVTLSCSQTLNHNVMYWYQQKSSQAPKLLFHYYDKDFNNEADTPDNFQSRRPNTSFCFLDIRSPGLGDTAMYLCATSPRTSGFHNEQFFGPGTRLTVL.

This clone was detected many times. This chain joins TRBV11-3 and TRBJ2-7; D may correspond to TRBD1 or TRBD2 (6 bases each). CDR1 SGHNT and CDR2 YENEEA come from the germline V gene. Trimming left V 2 bases short and J 7 bases short, with 21 bases between. There are 16 residues in the CDR3. CDR3 loop: CASSLLLWGRAGEQYF. DNA of the CDR3: TGTGCCAGCAGCTTATTGCTCTGGGGGCGCGCGGGGGAGCAGTACTTC.

This clone is deemed medium-sized (0.01 to 0.1%). The chain is built from TRBV2 and TRBJ1-2; D not resolved. V gave up 1 base and J gave up 3 bases, with 6 bases separating them. Germline V gene lookup returns CDR1 SNHLY and CDR2 FYNNEI. The CDR3 has 13 amino acids. The CDR3 protein is CASSEDTHYGYTF. The CDR3 DNA is TGTGCCAGCAGTGAAGACACGCACTATGGCTACACCTTC.

This clone was seen ten or more times. The chain links TRBV15 to TRBJ2-1, with D perhaps TRBD1 or TRBD2 (7 bases each). Germline V gene data show CDR1 as LNHNV and CDR2 as YYDKDF (reference sequence). CDR3 size: 16 residues. Trimming shortened V by 5 bases and J by 8 bases, and 22 bases separated the two germline ends. The CDR3 region is CATSVEGETGRDEQFF. The CDR3 DNA reads as TGTGCCACCAGCGTGGAAGGAGAGACAGGGAGGGATGAGCAGTTCTTC.

This clone was counted at least ten times. In the same sample, other DNA sequences code for this CDR3. The rearrangement joins TRBV11-2 to TRBJ2-1; D not certain. CDR1 and CDR2 from the germline V gene are SGHAT and FQNNGV. This CDR3 is 11 amino acids long. The V end lost 3 bases, the J end lost 10 bases, and 7 bases lay between the germline ends. CDR3 amino acids: CASSFGGEQFF. CDR3 coding DNA: TGTGCCAGCAGCTTTGGCGGCGAGCAGTTCTTC.

Comment on this clone: A much larger clone differs from this one at a single base, so this may be a read error. This sample also contains other DNA sequences that code for the same CDR3. The chain employs TRBV20-1 and TRBJ2-1; 7 nucleotides line up with TRBD2. The junction had 6 bases not matched to a gene; V was cut back by 7 bases and J by 6 bases. Germline V lookup: CDR1 DFQATT, CDR2 SNEGSKA (reference sequence). There are 12 residues in the CDR3. In DNA form, the CDR3 reads TGCAGTGGGGGGGGTTTCGTCAATGAGCAGTTCTTC. Protein: CSGGGFVNEQFF.

This clone qualifies as medium-sized. The chain links TRBV6-6 to TRBJ1-1; possible D gene TRBD1, 5 bases. V dropped 2 bases and J dropped 1 base, with 5 bases sitting between them. The CDR3 extends over 13 amino acids. Per the germline V gene, CDR1 is MNHNY and CDR2 is SVGAGI (reference sequence). In nucleotides, the CDR3 is TGTGCCAGCAGTTACAGGGGGAACACTGAAGCTTTCTTT. This sequence encodes CASSYRGNTEAFF.

The rearrangement joins TRBV5-1 to TRBJ2-1; D uncertain. Germline CDR1 SGHRS, CDR2 YFSETQ. The ends were cut back, 5 bases at V and 0 bases at J, with 9 bases in the middle. CDR3 size: 14 residues. CDR3 loop: CASSVDFSYNEQFF. CDR3 DNA sequence: TGCGCCAGCAGTGTCGACTTCTCCTACAATGAGCAGTTCTTC.

This clone was found a few times. The gene calls are TRBV24-1 and TRBJ2-1; tentatively, D is TRBD2 (6 bases). V was shortened by 5 bases and J by 7 bases, with 17 bases between the two germline ends. The CDR3 has 15 amino acids. Per the germline V gene, CDR1 is KGHDR and CDR2 is SFDVKD. Here the CDR3 DNA reads TGTGCCACCAGTGGGCCGGGACTGTGTTATAATGAGCAGTTCTTC. This translates into CATSGPGLCYNEQFF.

The chain combines TRBV6-1 with TRBJ2-1; D possibly corresponds to TRBD2 (6 bases). The V end lost 8 bases, the J end lost 5 bases, and 16 bases lay between the germline ends. This CDR3 comprises 14 residues. Germline V CDR1 and CDR2: MNHNS, SASEGT. The CDR3 here is CASRRDSANNEQFF. CDR3 DNA sequence: TGTGCCAGCCGGAGGGATAGCGCCAACAATGAGCAGTTCTTC.

This chain connects TRBV4-1 to TRBJ2-1; TRBD2 agrees at 11 bases. V shed 1 base and J 4 bases; nucleotides not matched to a gene: 3. The CDR3 contains 16 residues. From germline, CDR1 is MGHRA and CDR2 YSYEKL. CDR3 DNA sequence: TGCGCCAGCAGCCAAGTACTAGCGGGGGTTTACAATGAGCAGTTCTTC. This translates into CASSQVLAGVYNEQFF.